One sample yielded the 7 T cell receptor beta chains listed below, sequenced in a study of T cell clonality in common variable immunodeficiency. Study findings and constraints: Fewer deletions and N-nucleotide insertions were reportedly seen in common variable immunodeficiency TCR beta sequences.

Antigens of these TCRs are unknown. The protocol was immunoSEQ multiplex PCR, while the TCRdb copy is restricted to in-frame clones and leaves out a portion. The sample yields 6,500 to 8,500 clones, without any singletons. Source material: peripheral blood mononuclear cells. These receptors all come from a human donor with common variable immunodeficiency.

In the case of this clone: Sequencing ends 3 residues short of the CDR3 end; the germline J gene provides the rest. The chain has TRBV18 and TRBJ1-4; D ambiguous. The V end lost 0 bases, the J end lost 6 bases, and 8 bases lay between the germline ends. This CDR3 contains 14 residues. CDR1 and CDR2 (germline): KGHSH, LQKENI. CDR3 sequence: CASSPPPGDEKLFF. CDR3 DNA (partial): TGTGCCAGCTCACCACCCCCCGGGGATGAAAAA.

This clone has a handful of counts. Here the CDR3 reads CASSIGQTEAFF. The CDR3 bases that were read are TGTGCCAGTAGTATTGGTCAGACTGAA. J is TRBJ1-1 and V is TRBV19; D unresolved. The CDR3 end is not reached by the read, which stops 3 residues before it; the germline J gene fills it in. Between the trimmed V and J ends, which lost 3 bases and 5 bases, there was a span of 7 bases. The CDR3 contains 12 residues. Germline values: CDR1 LNHDA, CDR2 SQIVND (reference sequence).

The CDR3 sequence: CASSGGQTYNEQFF. CDR3 DNA (partial): TGTGCCAGCAGTGGGGGACAGACCTACAATGAG. This chain connects TRBV2 to TRBJ2-1, with 7 bases lining up with TRBD1. Read sequence stops 3 residues before the CDR3 end, and the germline J gene provides the missing end. V shed 4 bases and J 2 bases; nucleotides not matched to a gene: 2. CDR1 is SNHLY, CDR2 FYNNEI, per germline. This CDR3 is built from 14 residues. The full variable domain, rest sourced from reference TRBV2 and TRBJ2-1, is EPEVTQTPSHQVTQMGQEVILRCVPISNHLYFYWYRQILGQKVEFLVSFYNNEISEKSEIFDDQFSVERPDGSNFTLKIRSTKLEDSAMYFCASSGGQTYNEQFFGPGTRLTVL.

To note about this clone: Sequencing ends 3 residues short of the CDR3 end; the germline J gene provides the rest. The V and J genes are TRBV6-2 or TRBV6-3 and TRBJ2-1; the D is unclear. Germline V lookup: CDR1 MNHEY, CDR2 SVGEGT. V shed 7 bases and J shed 3 bases, with 10 bases lying between them. The CDR3 loop spans 13 amino acids. CDR3 protein: CASTESGYNEQFF. Partial CDR3 DNA: TGTGCCAGCACGGAGTCGGGCTACAATGAG.

In its sample, this clone was seen a few times. The CDR3 is cut off 3 residues early in the read; its end comes from the germline J gene. The chain links TRBV2 to TRBJ1-1; D uncertain. The CDR3 contains 13 residues. Germline V gives CDR1 SNHLY, CDR2 FYNNEI. V dropped 0 bases and J dropped 5 bases, with 7 bases sitting between them. CDR3: CASSEARGTEAFF. CDR3 DNA (partial): TGTGCCAGCAGTGAAGCGCGAGGGACTGAA.

This clone ranks as medium-sized. The read terminates 3 residues ahead of where the CDR3 ends, so the germline J gene completes it. The chain is built from TRBV29-1 and TRBJ1-1; a weak D match, TRBD1 (5 bases). CDR1 and CDR2 from the germline V gene are SQVTM and ANQGSEA. The CDR3 has 11 residues. V was clipped by 5 bases and J by 1 base, with 5 bases between them. The covered CDR3 bases are TGCAGCGTTACAGGGAACACTGAA. Protein product: CSVTGNTE. The complete CDR3 reads CSVTGNTEAFF.

This clone showed up just a few times. The read terminates 3 residues before the CDR3 end, so the remaining end is supplied by the germline J gene. The gene calls are TRBV7-2 and TRBJ2-1; D is possibly TRBD2 (5 bases). The germline V gene encodes CDR1 SGHTA and CDR2 FQGNSA. This CDR3 contains 13 residues. V gave up 4 bases and J gave up 9 bases, with 13 bases separating them. Incomplete CDR3 DNA: TGTGCCAGCAGCTCCGGACCCAGCGGTGAG. It specifies CASSSGPSGE. The whole CDR3 sequence is CASSSGPSGEQFF.